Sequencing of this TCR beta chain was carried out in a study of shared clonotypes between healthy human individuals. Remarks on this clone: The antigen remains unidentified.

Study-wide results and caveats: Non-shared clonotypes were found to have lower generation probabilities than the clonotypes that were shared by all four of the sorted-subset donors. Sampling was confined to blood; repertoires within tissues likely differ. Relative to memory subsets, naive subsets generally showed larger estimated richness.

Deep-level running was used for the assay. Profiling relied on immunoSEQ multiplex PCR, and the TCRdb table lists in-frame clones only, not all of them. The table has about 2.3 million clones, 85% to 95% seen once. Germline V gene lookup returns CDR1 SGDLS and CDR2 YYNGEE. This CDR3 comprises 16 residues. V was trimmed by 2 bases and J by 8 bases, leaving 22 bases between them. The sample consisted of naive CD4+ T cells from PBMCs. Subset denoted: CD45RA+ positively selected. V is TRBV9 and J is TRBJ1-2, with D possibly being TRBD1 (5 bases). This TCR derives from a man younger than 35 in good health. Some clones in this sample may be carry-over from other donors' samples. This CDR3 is CASSVRGSGTRQGYTF. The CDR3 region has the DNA TGTGCCAGCAGCGTTCGTGGTTCCGGGACGAGGCAGGGCTACACCTTC.